The 16 T cell receptor beta chains below all came from one sample that was sequenced in a study of radiation and T cells in renal cell carcinoma. The sample's time point: blood 4 weeks post-SBRT, at nephrectomy. The treatment denotes: 15 Gy SBRT to primary tumor, nephrectomy 4 weeks later. Repertoires were generated with immunoSEQ multiplex PCR, while TCRdb's copy carries only in-frame clones and drops some. The sample lists about 73,000 clones, 83% seen once, with roughly 2.2% in the top ten. Material: blood, obtained from a patient whose treatment included radiotherapy and nephrectomy. The receptors originated from an older woman with renal cell carcinoma.

This clone occurred once. V usage is TRBV4-3 and J usage is TRBJ2-1; TRBD2 aligns across 7 bases. Germline V CDR1 and CDR2: LGHNA, YSLEER. Trimming removed 1 base from V and 1 base from J; junction bases left unmatched: 4. The CDR3 has 16 residues. CDR3 nucleotides: TGCGCCAGCAGCCAAGTCTCCGGGGGGTCCTACAATGAGCAGTTCTTC. It yields the protein CASSQVSGGSYNEQFF.

This clone was counted a single time. The V and J genes are TRBV29-1 and TRBJ2-3, with D possibly being TRBD1 or TRBD2 (5 bases each). The germline CDR1 and CDR2 sequences are SQVTM and ANQGSEA. Trimming took 2 bases from V and 0 from J, leaving 9 bases between them. The CDR3 is 14 residues long. In DNA, the CDR3 is TGCAGCGTTGAAAGAGGGGACAGCACAGATACGCAGTATTTT. Translation gives CSVERGDSTDTQYF.

Of note for this clone: The junction departs from the called germline gene at one end, perhaps through a read error. The chain couples TRBV28 to TRBJ1-1; unclear D gene. The CDR3 is 12 residues long. Per germline, CDR1 MDHEN and CDR2 SYDVKM. CDR3 in amino acids: CASCFLNTEAFF. The CDR3 DNA reads as TGTGCCAGCTGTTTCTTGAACACTGAAGCTTTCTTT.

The DNA of the CDR3 is TGTGCCAGCAGCCCGGGACAGTTAGACACAGATACGCAGTATTTT. It encodes CASSPGQLDTDTQYF. This chain connects TRBV7-2 to TRBJ2-3; 7 nucleotides agree with TRBD1. V was clipped by 5 bases and J by 2 bases; unmatched bases: 7. Looked up from germline, CDR1 is SGHTA and CDR2 is FQGNSA. The CDR3 runs to 15 residues.

The chain uses TRBV27 and TRBJ2-7; TRBD1 matches at 7 bases. Trimming removed 8 bases from V and 3 bases from J; junction bases left unmatched: 7. Germline V lookup: CDR1 MNHEY, CDR2 SMNVEV (reference sequence). This CDR3 spans 13 amino acids. CDR3 sequence reads: CASGSRDSYEQYF. The DNA of the CDR3 is TGTGCCAGCGGTTCACGGGACAGCTACGAGCAGTACTTC.

The chain employs TRBV19 and TRBJ2-7, with TRBD1 matching 9 bases. CDR1 LNHDA and CDR2 SQIVND come from the germline V gene (reference sequence). J was trimmed by 2 bases and V by 5 bases; bases with no gene match: 4. The CDR3 extends over 14 amino acids. Here the CDR3 reads CASSPGTGTYEQYF. CDR3 in DNA: TGTGCCAGTAGTCCGGGGACAGGGACCTACGAGCAGTACTTC.

The chain joins TRBV5-4 to TRBJ2-2, with TRBD2 as a possible D gene (6 bases). Deletions cut 3 bases from V and 1 base from J, with 10 bases between. This CDR3 region has 15 residues. In germline, CDR1 is SGHNT, CDR2 YYREEE (reference sequence). The CDR3 sequence: CASSSGGVNTGELFF. The CDR3 DNA is TGTGCCAGCAGCTCCGGGGGAGTGAACACCGGGGAGCTGTTTTTT.

The V gene is TRBV23-1, the J gene TRBJ2-2; D not certain. TRBV23-1 has ORF status, its function being uncertain. The CDR3 has 12 residues. Trimming stripped 8 bases from V and 7 bases from J, with 11 bases between. CDR3 region: CASGLPGGELFF. The DNA for the CDR3 is TGCGCCAGCGGGCTTCCGGGCGGGGAGCTGTTTTTT.

The chain carries TRBV7-2 and TRBJ1-5; 7 bases map to TRBD1. Trimming took 1 base from V and 5 from J; bases not matched to a gene: 5. Germline CDR1 SGHTA, CDR2 FQGNSA. The CDR3 is 15 residues long. The CDR3 DNA follows: TGTGCCAGCAGCTTAGATCGACAGGGTTATCAGCCCCAGCATTTT. As protein: CASSLDRQGYQPQHF.

The chain uses TRBV10-2 and TRBJ2-7; a possible D gene is TRBD2 (6 bases). Germline V gene sequence: CDR1 WSHSY, CDR2 SAAADI. CDR3 length equals 13 residues. V shed 5 bases and J shed 3 bases, with 11 bases lying between them. In nucleotides, the CDR3 is TGCGCCAGCAGTCCAAGCGGGTTCTACGAGCAGTACTTC. Translated: CASSPSGFYEQYF.

The chain recombines TRBV7-2 with TRBJ2-1; D gene ambiguous. Germline values: CDR1 SGHTA, CDR2 FQGNSA. The V end lost 0 bases, the J end lost 5 bases, and 5 bases lay between the germline ends. This CDR3 region has 13 residues. The CDR3 DNA reads TGTGCCAGCAGCTTAGCGAGCCACAATGAGCAGTTCTTC. Its protein is CASSLASHNEQFF.

The CDR3 reads CASSLTTNTEAFF. The CDR3 DNA follows: TGCGCCAGCAGCCTGACAACGAACACTGAAGCTTTCTTT. This chain joins TRBV10-1 and TRBJ1-1; no clear D. V lost 6 bases and J lost 1, with 9 bases in between. The CDR3 covers 13 residues. CDR1 is WNHNN and CDR2 is SYGVQD in the germline V gene (reference sequence).

The chain employs TRBV5-1 and TRBJ1-1, with D maybe TRBD1 (5 bases). Germline-derived CDR1 and CDR2 are SGHRS and YFSETQ. Trimming stripped 4 bases from V and 0 bases from J, with 10 bases between. The CDR3 consists of 14 residues. The CDR3 protein is CASSIQAVNTEAFF. The DNA of the CDR3 is TGCGCCAGCAGCATACAGGCGGTGAACACTGAAGCTTTCTTT. The full variable domain, rest sourced from reference TRBV5-1 and TRBJ1-1, is KAGVTQTPRYLIKTRGQQVTLSCSPISGHRSVSWYQQTPGQGLQFLFEYFSETQRNKGNFPGRFSGRQFSNSRSEMNVSTLELGDSALYLCASSIQAVNTEAFFGQGTRLTVV.

This chain joins TRBV7-9 and TRBJ2-3; D is unclear. CDR1 is SEHNR and CDR2 is FQNEAQ in the germline V gene (reference sequence). The CDR3 is 16 residues long. Trimming stripped 4 bases from V and 2 bases from J, with 16 bases between. The CDR3 DNA reads as TGTGCCAGCAGCTCTATGTATAATAGAAACACAGATACGCAGTATTTT. It translates to CASSSMYNRNTDTQYF. Based on the CDR3 plus reference TRBV7-9 and TRBJ2-3, the full variable domain is DTGVSQNPRHKITKRGQNVTFRCDPISEHNRLYWYRQTLGQGPEFLTYFQNEAQLEKSRLLSDRFSAERPKGSFSTLEIQRTEQGDSAMYLCASSSMYNRNTDTQYFGPGTRLTVL.

The chain combines TRBV11-2 with TRBJ2-7; no clear D gene. The CDR3 is 15 residues long. V lost 5 bases and J 3 bases, leaving 17 bases between the germline ends. The germline V gene encodes CDR1 SGHAT and CDR2 FQNNGV. The CDR3 is CASSRPAGGVYEQYF. As DNA, the CDR3 is TGTGCCAGCAGCCGACCTGCCGGTGGGGTCTACGAGCAGTACTTC.

In this sample, this clone turned up a few times. The chain uses TRBV9 and TRBJ2-1, with 10 bases aligning to TRBD2. This CDR3 has 17 residues. The germline CDR1 and CDR2 sequences are SGDLS and YYNGEE. Trimming removed 2 bases from V and 5 bases from J; junction bases left unmatched: 10. The CDR3 here is CASSVQGLAAINNEQFF. As DNA, the CDR3 is TGTGCCAGCAGCGTCCAAGGACTAGCGGCCATAAACAATGAGCAGTTCTTC.